What follows are 22 T cell receptor beta chains derived from one specimen sequenced in a study of siplizumab effects on memory and regulatory T cells. The assay was immunoSEQ multiplex PCR, and TCRdb's table has in-frame clones only and misses some. Of roughly 26,000 clones in the sample, approximately 82% were seen once. The source material was memory CD4+ T cells sorted from blood. The receptors were sampled from a human donor in good health.

This sequence joins TRBV6-6 and TRBJ1-5; a weak D match, TRBD1 (6 bases). The CDR3 length is 16 residues. CDR1 and CDR2 from the germline V gene are MNHNY and SVGAGI (reference sequence). V was cut by 0 bases and J by 0 bases, with 9 bases left in between. CDR3 loop: CASSYSSGASNQPQHF. In nucleotides, the CDR3 is TGTGCCAGCAGTTACTCATCAGGGGCTAGCAATCAGCCCCAGCATTTT.

CDR3 in amino acids: CASSLGGGNYGYTF. The CDR3, as DNA: TGCGCCAGCAGCTTGGGGGGTGGGAACTATGGCTACACCTTC. The gene calls are TRBV5-1 and TRBJ1-2; D is uncertain. The CDR3 length is 14 residues. Germline lookup yields CDR1 SGHRS and CDR2 YFSETQ. V lost 0 bases and J lost 2, with 8 bases in between.

The chain employs TRBV5-1 and TRBJ1-1; D is perhaps TRBD1 (6 bases). V was shortened by 0 bases and J by 2 bases, with 11 bases between the two germline ends. Germline CDR1 is SGHRS and CDR2 is YFSETQ. The CDR3 length is 15 residues. CDR3 sequence (DNA): TGCGCCAGCAGCTTGGGGAGCAGGGGAAACACTGAAGCTTTCTTT. Protein sequence: CASSLGSRGNTEAFF.

The J gene is TRBJ2-3, the V gene TRBV5-1, with D uncertain. The germline gives CDR1 SGHRS, CDR2 YFSETQ. The CDR3 extends over 15 amino acids. V lost 1 base and J 5 bases, leaving 14 bases between the germline ends. The CDR3: CASSLISSSGDTQYF. As DNA, the CDR3 is TGCGCCAGCAGCTTGATATCAAGTTCGGGAGATACGCAGTATTTT.

The rearrangement uses TRBV7-3 and TRBJ2-1; unclear D gene. The germline V gene has CDR1 SGHTA and CDR2 FQGTGA. V gave up 5 bases and J gave up 9 bases, with 8 bases separating them. The CDR3 extends over 11 amino acids. The CDR3 reads CASSLAGEQFF. The DNA of the CDR3 is TGTGCCAGCAGCCTCGCTGGTGAGCAGTTCTTC.

CDR3 bases: TGCGCCAGCAGCCAAGATATGGGTCCTCCTTACAATGAGCAGTTCTTC. Its translation: CASSQDMGPPYNEQFF. This chain connects TRBV4-1 to TRBJ2-1; no clear D gene. The CDR3 consists of 16 residues. In germline, CDR1 is MGHRA, CDR2 YSYEKL. Trimming pared 0 bases from V and 4 bases from J, leaving 13 bases between.

This clone was seen a single time. The chain recombines TRBV10-1 with TRBJ1-1; D remains ambiguous. CDR1 WNHNN and CDR2 SYGVQD come from the germline V gene (reference sequence). Deletions cut 0 bases from V and 0 bases from J, with 8 bases between. This CDR3 has 15 amino acids. In DNA, the CDR3 is TGCGCCAGCAGTGAGTCGCGGGGTTTGAACACTGAAGCTTTCTTT. It is translated as CASSESRGLNTEAFF.

V and J are TRBV5-1 and TRBJ2-3; D is perhaps TRBD1 (7 bases). Germline V lookup: CDR1 SGHRS, CDR2 YFSETQ. This CDR3 is 14 amino acids long. Between the trimmed V and J ends, which lost 2 bases and 4 bases, there was a span of 11 bases. CDR3 coding DNA: TGCGCCAGCAGCTTCTCCAGGGGGGCAGATACGCAGTATTTT. Translated: CASSFSRGADTQYF.

The V call is TRBV5-1, the J call TRBJ2-3, with unresolved D. Germline V CDR1 and CDR2: SGHRS, YFSETQ. CDR3 length: 11 amino acids. V gave up 0 bases and J gave up 6 bases, with 2 bases separating them. CDR3 region: CASSLGDTQYF. Written as DNA, the CDR3 is TGCGCCAGCAGCTTGGGGGATACGCAGTATTTT.

This clone was detected only once. This chain uses TRBV5-1 with TRBJ2-7, with 9 nucleotides matching TRBD1. The CDR3 sequence is 14 residues long. Per germline, CDR1 SGHRS and CDR2 YFSETQ. The V segment lost 3 bases and the J segment 3 bases; nucleotides outside the gene matches: 4. The CDR3 loop is CASSSTGGNYEQYF. Here the CDR3 DNA reads TGCGCCAGCAGCTCGACAGGGGGTAACTACGAGCAGTACTTC. Variable domain in full (rest from reference TRBV5-1 and TRBJ2-7): KAGVTQTPRYLIKTRGQQVTLSCSPISGHRSVSWYQQTPGQGLQFLFEYFSETQRNKGNFPGRFSGRQFSNSRSEMNVSTLELGDSALYLCASSSTGGNYEQYFGPGTRLTVT.

The CDR3 here is CASRQGGRAFF. Here the CDR3 DNA reads TGTGCCAGCAGACAGGGGGGGAGAGCTTTCTTT. The chain links TRBV28 to TRBJ1-1; 8 bases are shared with TRBD1. With V trimmed by 6 bases and J by 10 bases, 4 bases remained unmatched. Per germline, CDR1 MDHEN and CDR2 SYDVKM. The CDR3 extends over 11 amino acids.

This clone was observed a single time. The chain links TRBV30 to TRBJ2-6; D remains ambiguous. Germline CDR1 is GTSNPN and CDR2 is SVGIG (reference sequence). The length of the CDR3 is 14 residues. V gave up 3 bases and J gave up 2 bases, with 8 bases separating them. The CDR3 is CAWSQLTGANVLTF. CDR3 in DNA: TGTGCCTGGAGCCAGCTAACTGGGGCCAACGTCCTGACTTTC.

The gene calls are TRBV28 and TRBJ1-5, with a weak D call TRBD1 (6 bases). Between the trimmed V and J ends, which lost 1 base and 4 bases, there was a span of 11 bases. This CDR3 has 15 amino acids. CDR1 and CDR2 from the germline V gene are MDHEN and SYDVKM. Here the CDR3 reads CASSLLIGGNQPQHF. CDR3 bases: TGTGCCAGCAGTTTATTGATAGGGGGGAATCAGCCCCAGCATTTT.

This clone turned up a few times. This rearrangement joins TRBV30 to TRBJ2-1; 11 bases are a match to TRBD2. This CDR3 contains 18 residues. Germline assignment: CDR1 GTSNPN and CDR2 SVGIG (reference sequence). Trimming removed 0 bases from V and 2 bases from J; junction bases left unmatched: 9. CDR3 residues: CAWSVSPSGRQTYNEQFF. CDR3 DNA: TGTGCCTGGAGTGTATCCCCTAGCGGGAGGCAGACCTACAATGAGCAGTTCTTC.

The J gene is TRBJ2-5, the V gene TRBV14; TRBD2 is a possible D gene (5 bases). Trimming removed 3 bases from V and 2 bases from J, with 16 bases in between. The germline gives CDR1 SGHDN, CDR2 FVKESK. This CDR3 is 16 amino acids long. The CDR3 nucleotides read TGTGCCAGCAGCCAGGAGAGGGATTGGGTACAAGAGACCCAGTACTTC. This encodes CASSQERDWVQETQYF.

The chain carries TRBV7-6 and TRBJ2-2; D unresolved. CDR1 is SGHVS, CDR2 FNYEAQ, per germline. V lost 3 bases to trimming and J lost 3 bases, with 8 bases between them. The CDR3 is 14 amino acids. CDR3 sequence reads: CASSFGSYTGELFF. The CDR3 DNA is TGTGCCAGCAGCTTTGGTAGCTACACCGGGGAGCTGTTTTTT. Based on the CDR3 plus reference TRBV7-6 and TRBJ2-2, the full variable domain is GAGVSQSPRYKVTKRGQDVALRCDPISGHVSLYWYRQALGQGPEFLTYFNYEAQQDKSGLPNDRFSAERPEGSISTLTIQRTEQRDSAMYRCASSFGSYTGELFFGEGSRLTVL.

The CDR3 DNA reads as TGTGCCTGGAGTTTGTTAGAAAATCAGCCCCAGCATTTT. This encodes CAWSLLENQPQHF. This chain links TRBV30 with TRBJ1-5, with no clear D. CDR1 and CDR2 (germline): GTSNPN, SVGIG (reference sequence). Trimming pared 2 bases from V and 4 bases from J, leaving 9 bases between. The CDR3 is made up of 13 amino acids.

The chain uses TRBV6-1 and TRBJ1-1; a possible D gene is TRBD1 (6 bases). The CDR3 length is 16 residues. V was trimmed by 2 bases and J by 3 bases, leaving 16 bases between them. In germline, CDR1 is MNHNS, CDR2 SASEGT. In DNA, the CDR3 is TGTGCCAGCAGTGAAACCTTTTGGACAGATTACACTGAAGCTTTCTTT. It specifies CASSETFWTDYTEAFF.

The chain couples TRBV30 to TRBJ1-4; D may be TRBD1 (5 bases). The CDR3 sequence is 14 residues long. CDR1 and CDR2 from the germline V gene are GTSNPN and SVGIG (reference sequence). V shed 3 bases and J shed 8 bases, with 16 bases lying between them. The CDR3 spells CAWSPGGGREKLFF. The DNA for the CDR3 is TGTGCCTGGAGCCCTGGGGGGGGTAGAGAAAAACTGTTTTTT.

This sequence joins TRBV6-5 and TRBJ1-1; D is unclear. Trimming removed 2 bases at V and 4 bases at J, with 17 bases between. CDR3 length: 16 amino acids. Looked up from germline, CDR1 is MNHEY and CDR2 is SVGAGI. The CDR3 DNA reads TGTGCCAGCAGTTACGTGGCAAGTCCCCTTCCCACTGAAGCTTTCTTT. Translation: CASSYVASPLPTEAFF.

The sample holds a few counts of this clone. The chain links TRBV30 to TRBJ2-1, with D unclear. Germline assignment: CDR1 GTSNPN and CDR2 SVGIG (reference sequence). V was clipped by 2 bases and J by 9 bases, with 14 bases between them. The CDR3 contains 13 residues. The CDR3 nucleotides are TGTGCCTGGAGTATAACACCCGTCAGTGAGCAGTTCTTC. It translates to CAWSITPVSEQFF.

This chain links TRBV6-5 with TRBJ2-1; D is unresolved. Per the germline V gene, CDR1 is MNHEY and CDR2 is SVGAGI. Trimming took 7 bases from V and 5 from J, leaving 6 bases between them. This CDR3 region has 11 residues. The CDR3 DNA follows: TGTGCCAGCACCTCGCACAATGAGCAGTTCTTC. Amino acids: CASTSHNEQFF.